These T cell receptor beta chains were read from a single sample in a study of T cell repertoires in ileal Crohn's disease. Measured with immunoSEQ multiplex PCR; TCRdb has only the in-frame clones, and not every one. The data show some 12,000 clones, with approximately 80% seen just once and more than 13% held by the top ten. The specimen was ileal tissue. The receptors originated from an adult with Crohn's disease. Each CDR3 is given with its conserved first and last residue. Fields, in order: J gene, clone size, V gene, D gene, CDR3 protein. D genes are given only for firm matches. Rows give clone size only sometimes, using once, few, many, or a class for an expanded clone.

J: TRBJ2-2
size: -
V: TRBV5-1
D: -
CDR3: CASREGTNTGELFF

J: TRBJ1-3
size: once
V: TRBV9
D: -
CDR3: CASSVGEQVSSGNTIYF

J: TRBJ2-6
size: once
V: TRBV6-5
D: -
CDR3: CASKMSGAGANVLTF

J: TRBJ1-1
size: -
V: TRBV7-9
D: TRBD1
CDR3: CASSLGGGGLMNTEAFF

J: TRBJ2-7
size: few
V: TRBV27
D: TRBD2
CDR3: CASSLVAGAYEQYF

J: TRBJ2-5
size: -
V: TRBV14
D: TRBD2
CDR3: CASSQEAGGRETQYF

J: TRBJ2-1
size: -
V: TRBV11-2
D: -
CDR3: CASSLLRVGNNEQFF

J: TRBJ2-1
size: -
V: TRBV28
D: -
CDR3: CASSLGGFVEQFF

J: TRBJ1-4
size: once
V: TRBV7-9
D: TRBD1
CDR3: CASSASGTANEKLFF

J: TRBJ2-4
size: -
V: TRBV7-6
D: TRBD2
CDR3: CASSSTSGISLVNIQYF

J: TRBJ2-5
size: -
V: TRBV9
D: -
CDR3: CASSVGQGIQETQYF

J: TRBJ1-2
size: -
V: TRBV6-5
D: TRBD1
CDR3: CASSWTGVYSYGYTF

J: TRBJ1-5
size: -
V: TRBV5-6
D: -
CDR3: CASSSTGNNQPQHF

J: TRBJ1-2
size: -
V: TRBV18
D: -
CDR3: CASSPPVGREAYGYTF

J: TRBJ2-5
size: -
V: TRBV10-3
D: -
CDR3: CAISESKEGETQYF

J: TRBJ2-3
size: once
V: TRBV7-8
D: TRBD2
CDR3: CASSPLAGGSTDTQYF

J: TRBJ1-6
size: -
V: TRBV7-6
D: TRBD1
CDR3: CASSLDRANSPLHF

J: TRBJ2-7
size: -
V: TRBV10-3
D: TRBD2
CDR3: CATSALRAGDYEQYF

J: TRBJ2-6
size: -
V: TRBV4-1
D: -
CDR3: CASSPRNSGANVLTF

J: TRBJ2-1
size: few
V: TRBV7-3
D: TRBD2
CDR3: CASSWTSGKSNEQFF

J: TRBJ2-2
size: -
V: TRBV7-9
D: TRBD2
CDR3: CASSGRGRTGELFF

J: TRBJ2-5
size: once
V: TRBV2
D: TRBD1
CDR3: CASRPGQERETQYF

J: TRBJ2-7
size: -
V: TRBV7-2
D: TRBD2
CDR3: CASRPGLAGTYEQYF

J: TRBJ1-5
size: -
V: TRBV19
D: TRBD1
CDR3: CASSVAGTGLGQPQHF

J: TRBJ2-7
size: -
V: TRBV5-1
D: -
CDR3: CASSLGQGGGYEQYF

J: TRBJ1-3
size: -
V: TRBV7-2
D: TRBD1
CDR3: CASSSRQGGTGNTIYF

J: TRBJ1-3
size: once
V: TRBV5-1
D: -
CDR3: CASSLGGGNTIYF

J: TRBJ1-2
size: once
V: TRBV30
D: TRBD1
CDR3: CAWGQGGGPYGYTF

J: -
size: -
V: TRBV7-2
D: -
CDR3: CASSPAGTSYEQYF

J: TRBJ1-4
size: -
V: TRBV7-9
D: -
CDR3: CASSLGRTGLFF

J: TRBJ2-1
size: once
V: TRBV5-4
D: TRBD2
CDR3: CASSLRWAGGPKNEQFF

J: TRBJ2-1
size: -
V: TRBV7-9
D: -
CDR3: CASSFLGLDEQFF

J: TRBJ2-2
size: -
V: TRBV6-4
D: TRBD2
CDR3: CASRSKLAGAPFTNTGELFF

J: TRBJ1-2
size: -
V: TRBV6-4
D: TRBD1
CDR3: CASSPYRGRNYGYTF

J: TRBJ2-1
size: -
V: TRBV18
D: -
CDR3: CASSPPLASVVSEQFF

J: TRBJ1-5
size: -
V: TRBV2
D: TRBD1
CDR3: CASSGTGDGPQHF

J: TRBJ2-4
size: -
V: TRBV2
D: TRBD1
CDR3: CASSRGRWDIQYF

J: TRBJ2-7
size: -
V: TRBV9
D: -
CDR3: CASTPEGHLNEQYF

J: TRBJ1-2
size: -
V: TRBV6-5
D: TRBD1
CDR3: CASSYTHTGGNGYTF

J: TRBJ2-7
size: -
V: TRBV30
D: TRBD2
CDR3: CAWSRLAGGPNF

J: TRBJ2-7
size: -
V: TRBV5-4
D: TRBD2
CDR3: CASSGGGYEQYF